This TCR beta chain stems from a study of siplizumab effects on memory and regulatory T cells. Whole-study results and caveats: Only a minority of proliferating CD4+ or CD8+ clones had an assignable naive or memory phenotype, with roughly 75-96% lacking one.

CDR3 length: 13 amino acids. The germline V and J ends were trimmed by 1 base and 5 bases, with 8 bases remaining between them. The germline CDR1 and CDR2 sequences are KGHSH and LQKENI. Only in-frame clones appear in the TCRdb table, and some are missing; sequencing was by immunoSEQ multiplex PCR. The table records tens of thousands of clones, roughly 90% of them present only once. This clone appeared once. Its target is not known. Input material: naive CD4+ T cells sorted from blood. This clonotype originated in a human donor in good health. The V and J genes are TRBV18 and TRBJ2-5; no clear D. CDR3 DNA sequence: TGTGCCAGCTCACCACTGTCGCTCGAGACCCAGTACTTC. Translation gives CASSPLSLETQYF.